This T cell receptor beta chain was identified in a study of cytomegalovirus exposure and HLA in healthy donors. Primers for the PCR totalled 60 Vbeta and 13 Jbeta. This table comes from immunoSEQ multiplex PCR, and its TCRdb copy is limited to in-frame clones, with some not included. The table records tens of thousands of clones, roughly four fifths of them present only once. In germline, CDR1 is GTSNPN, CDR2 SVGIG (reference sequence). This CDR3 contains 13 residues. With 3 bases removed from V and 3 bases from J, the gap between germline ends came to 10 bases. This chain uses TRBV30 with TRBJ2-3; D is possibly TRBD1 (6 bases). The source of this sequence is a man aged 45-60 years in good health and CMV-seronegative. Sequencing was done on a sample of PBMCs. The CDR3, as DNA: TGTGCCTGGAGAGATAGGGGGACAGATACGCAGTATTTT. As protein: CAWRDRGTDTQYF.